The 11 T cell receptor beta chains given below trace back to one sample, sequenced in a study of T cell repertoires in cytomegalovirus infection. A single record per CDR3 protein comes from TCRdb applying MiXCR to the reads. The sample lists some 900,000 distinct CDR3 sequences, 30% to 35% occurring once. Their antigen targets remain unknown. This sample comprised cultured CD8+ T cells from PBMCs, obtained from culture after CMV antigen stimulation. These receptors all come from a human donor in good health (CMV status not recorded). Some clones in this sample may be carry-over from other donors' samples.

The sample holds one count of this clonotype. The rearrangement uses TRBV28 and TRBJ2-5; 8 bases match TRBD2. Germline assignment: CDR1 MDHEN and CDR2 SYDVKM. V gave up 6 bases and J gave up 8 bases; unmatched junction bases: 20. The CDR3 loop spans 17 amino acids. The CDR3 spells CASSHPGGGMAADTQYF. The CDR3 region has the DNA TGTGCCAGCAGCCACCCCGGGGGGGGGATGGCGGCCGATACCCAGTACTTC.

The DNA for the CDR3 is TGTGCCAGCAGGAGCGGGGCCCGCTACAATGAGCAGTTCTTC. Translated: CASRSGARYNEQFF. The chain is built from TRBV27 and TRBJ2-1; TRBD2 matches at 7 bases. The CDR3 consists of 14 residues. Losses at the gene ends were 6 bases for V and 3 bases for J; bases not matched to a gene: 5. CDR1 is MNHEY, CDR2 SMNVEV, per germline (reference sequence).

This clonotype was counted between two and nine times. The rearrangement uses TRBV9 and TRBJ1-3, with D perhaps TRBD1 (5 bases). The V gene lost 0 bases and the J gene lost 0 bases, with 13 bases spanning the gap. Per germline, CDR1 SGDLS and CDR2 YYNGEE. The CDR3 is made up of 17 amino acids. In nucleotides, the CDR3 is TGTGCCAGCAGCGTAGGGGGACTACAGAACTCTGGAAACACCATATATTTT. It specifies CASSVGGLQNSGNTIYF. The whole variable domain, remainder taken from reference TRBV9 and TRBJ1-3, is DSGVTQTPKHLITATGQRVTLRCSPRSGDLSVYWYQQSLDQGLQFLIQYYNGEERAKGNILERFSAQQFPDLHSELNLSSLELGDSALYFCASSVGGLQNSGNTIYFGEGSWLTVV.

This chain links TRBV28 with TRBJ1-4, with D tentatively TRBD1 (6 bases). V lost 7 bases, J lost 0 bases, and 15 bases lay in between. Looked up from germline, CDR1 is MDHEN and CDR2 is SYDVKM. The length of the CDR3 is 16 residues. The CDR3 sequence: CASIKARTATNEKLFF. The CDR3 DNA sequence: TGTGCCAGCATCAAAGCTCGGACAGCAACTAATGAAAAACTGTTTTTT.

CDR3 coding DNA: TGCAGCGCTGGGGTTGGGACAGGGTTCGAGCAGTACTTC. Translated: CSAGVGTGFEQYF. The chain couples TRBV29-1 to TRBJ2-7, with 9 bases that match TRBD1. CDR1 is SQVTM, CDR2 ANQGSEA, per germline. The CDR3 consists of 13 residues. Losses at the gene ends were 7 bases for V and 6 bases for J; bases not matched to a gene: 10.

This clonotype was counted many times. The chain links TRBV19 to TRBJ1-1, with D unclear. CDR1 is LNHDA and CDR2 is SQIVND in the germline V gene (reference sequence). With 7 bases removed from V and 2 bases from J, the gap between germline ends came to 23 bases. The CDR3 is 17 amino acids. In nucleotides, the CDR3 is TGTGCCAGTATAGGCTTGAGGAGGGCCAACATAAACACTGAAGCTTTCTTT. It yields the protein CASIGLRRANINTEAFF. Filled out from reference TRBV19 and TRBJ1-1, the complete variable domain reads DGGITQSPKYLFRKEGQNVTLSCEQNLNHDAMYWYRQDPGQGLRLIYYSQIVNDFQKGDIAEGYSVSREKKESFPLTVTSAQKNPTAFYLCASIGLRRANINTEAFFGQGTRLTVV.

This clonotype was observed at least ten times. V gene TRBV12-3 or TRBV12-4 combines with J gene TRBJ1-1, with no clear D. CDR3 length equals 14 residues. V was pared by 0 bases and J by 5 bases, with 10 bases between. The CDR3 reads CASSLAGFLTEAFF. As DNA, the CDR3 is TGTGCCAGCAGTTTAGCGGGGTTCCTAACTGAAGCTTTCTTT.

Here the CDR3 reads CASSSSRQDYGYTF. The CDR3 DNA is TGTGCCAGCAGTTCCTCGAGGCAGGACTATGGCTACACCTTC. The chain employs TRBV12-3 or TRBV12-4 and TRBJ1-2; D is uncertain. This CDR3 has 14 residues. V shed 4 bases and J shed 3 bases, with 12 bases lying between them.

About this clonotype itself: The junction departs from the called germline gene at one end, perhaps through a read error. The chain is built from TRBV12-5 and TRBJ2-1, with TRBD2 matching over 10 bases. This CDR3 spans 20 amino acids. Germline CDR1 LGHNT, CDR2 FRNRAP. The CDR3 here is CASGTDRVKAGGSSHNEQFF. The CDR3 nucleotides are TGTGCTAGTGGTACGGACAGGGTTAAAGCGGGGGGGAGCTCCCACAATGAGCAGTTCTTC.

V usage is TRBV28 and J usage is TRBJ2-7; tentative D call: TRBD1 (6 bases). CDR3 size: 15 residues. Germline V lookup: CDR1 MDHEN, CDR2 SYDVKM. V shed 4 bases and J shed 0 bases, with 13 bases lying between them. DNA of the CDR3: TGTGCCAGCAGTTCCCGACAGGAAAGCTCCTACGAGCAGTACGTC. It codes for CASSSRQESSYEQYV.

This clonotype was seen ten or more times. The chain carries TRBV28 and TRBJ2-2; tentative D call: TRBD2 (5 bases). The V end was cut by 7 bases, the J end by 4 bases, with 25 bases between. There are 18 residues in the CDR3. In germline, CDR1 is MDHEN, CDR2 SYDVKM. CDR3 sequence reads: CASTHLRVTTRRTGELFF. The DNA for the CDR3 is TGTGCCAGCACCCATCTGCGGGTAACCACCAGACGCACCGGGGAGCTGTTTTTT. Full variable domain (outside the CDR3, taken from reference TRBV28 and TRBJ2-2): DVKVTQSSRYLVKRTGEKVFLECVQDMDHENMFWYRQDPGLGLRLIYFSYDVKMKEKGDIPEGYSVSREKKERFSLILESASTNQTSMYLCASTHLRVTTRRTGELFFGEGSRLTVL.